One sample yielded the 17 T cell receptor beta chains listed below, sequenced in a study of blood T cell repertoires in COVID-19. Sequencing used immunoSEQ multiplex PCR; TCRdb keeps in-frame clones, though not all of them. Here the sample spans 200,000 to 250,000 clones, 82% being singletons. The sequenced sample consisted of PBMCs or T cells enriched from blood (not recorded which). The receptor set was obtained from a man aged 40-49 years who had recovered from COVID-19.

This rearrangement joins TRBV9 to TRBJ2-1, with 8 positions matching TRBD2. This CDR3 spans 16 amino acids. Germline CDR1 is SGDLS and CDR2 is YYNGEE. After removal of 0 bases from V and 5 bases from J, the junction contained 7 bases not matched to a gene. The CDR3 protein is CASSVGGRGRNNEQFF. The CDR3 DNA is TGTGCCAGCAGCGTAGGAGGTCGCGGGAGGAACAATGAGCAGTTCTTC.

The rearrangement links TRBV19 to TRBJ1-5; D is unclear. This CDR3 spans 19 amino acids. V was clipped by 0 bases and J by 3 bases, with 21 bases between them. From germline, CDR1 is LNHDA and CDR2 SQIVND (reference sequence). This CDR3 is CASSIEFLGGVSDNQPQHF. In nucleotides, the CDR3 is TGTGCCAGTAGTATAGAGTTCTTGGGCGGGGTGAGCGACAATCAGCCCCAGCATTTT.

This clone has only one observation. V usage is TRBV5-1 and J usage is TRBJ1-4; TRBD1 matches 7 bases. Germline loops: CDR1 SGHRS, CDR2 YFSETQ. V shed 4 bases and J 4 bases; nucleotides not matched to a gene: 10. The CDR3 has 16 residues. CDR3 DNA: TGCGCCAGCAGCGGGACCCCGGGACAGCTTAATGAAAAACTGTTTTTT. Residues: CASSGTPGQLNEKLFF.

The chain couples TRBV6-5 to TRBJ2-4, with 10 bases matching TRBD1. The CDR3 has 16 residues. Losses at the gene ends were 3 bases for V and 4 bases for J; bases not matched to a gene: 6. Per the germline V gene, CDR1 is MNHEY and CDR2 is SVGAGI. This chain's CDR3 is CASSYYGGQGKNIQYF. CDR3 DNA: TGTGCCAGCAGTTATTACGGGGGACAGGGGAAAAACATTCAGTACTTC.

CDR3 DNA: TGTGCCAGCAGCTCGGGACTAGCGGGAGTTACGCGCGAGCAGTACTTC. It is translated as CASSSGLAGVTREQYF. V is TRBV7-9 and J is TRBJ2-7; 14 nucleotides agree with TRBD2. This CDR3 is 16 amino acids long. Germline V CDR1 and CDR2: SEHNR, FQNEAQ (reference sequence). V shed 4 bases, J shed 6 bases, and the junction held 8 bases outside the gene matches.

The chain joins TRBV3-1 (or the pseudogene TRBV3-2) to TRBJ1-6, with a tentative D call TRBD1 (5 bases). Trimming left V 4 bases short and J 6 bases short, with 22 bases between. There are 18 residues in the CDR3. Germline V gene sequence: CDR1 LGHDT, CDR2 YNNKEL (reference sequence). The CDR3 is CASSPNPLDSVLNSPLHF. In DNA, the CDR3 is TGTGCCAGCAGCCCCAATCCCCTCGACAGCGTCCTTAATTCACCCCTCCACTTT.

This chain joins TRBV4-1 and TRBJ1-2; 8 bases match TRBD1. The J segment lost 3 bases and the V segment lost 1 base, leaving 7 bases of the junction unmatched. Germline CDR1 is MGHRA and CDR2 is YSYEKL. The CDR3 covers 16 residues. CDR3 coding DNA: TGCGCCAGCAGCCAAGGGTCAGGGGGCGACCACTATGGCTACACCTTC. Translated, it gives CASSQGSGGDHYGYTF.

In its sample, this clone was seen once. Other DNA sequences in this sample translate to the same CDR3. The rearrangement uses TRBV18 and TRBJ1-5, with 11 bases that match TRBD1. The germline V gene encodes CDR1 KGHSH and CDR2 LQKENI. Unmatched junction bases numbered 8, after V lost 3 bases and J lost 7 bases. The CDR3 length is 16 residues. The CDR3 bases are TGTGCCAGCTCACCTGGGACAGGGGGGGCCGGACAGCCCCAGCATTTT. This sequence encodes CASSPGTGGAGQPQHF. Full variable domain (outside the CDR3, taken from reference TRBV18 and TRBJ1-5): NAGVMQNPRHLVRRRGQEARLRCSPMKGHSHVYWYRQLPEEGLKFMVYLQKENIIDESGMPKERFSAEFPKEGPSILRIQQVVRGDSAAYFCASSPGTGGAGQPQHFGDGTRLSIL.

The sample holds a few counts of this clone. The V call is TRBV30, the J call TRBJ1-4, with 10 nucleotides matching TRBD1. The trim removed 3 bases at V and 8 bases at J, leaving 6 bases unmatched. The CDR3 consists of 14 residues. Germline V gives CDR1 GTSNPN, CDR2 SVGIG (reference sequence). The DNA for the CDR3 is TGTGCCTGGAGCCCGGACAGGGGGGGGGAAAAACTGTTTTTT. Protein sequence: CAWSPDRGGEKLFF. The full variable domain, its missing parts supplied by reference TRBV30 and TRBJ1-4, is SQTIHQWPATLVQPVGSPLSLECTVEGTSNPNLYWYRQAAGRGLQLLFYSVGIGQISSEVPQNLSASRPQDRQFILSSKKLLLSDSGFYLCAWSPDRGGEKLFFGSGTQLSVL.

This clone was detected only a few times. The J gene is TRBJ2-3, the V gene TRBV11-3; D is undetermined. This CDR3 contains 16 residues. V lost 2 bases and J 6 bases, leaving 18 bases between the germline ends. Germline values: CDR1 SGHNT, CDR2 YENEEA. This chain's CDR3 is CASSLSASVATDTQYF. The CDR3 bases are TGTGCCAGCAGCTTATCCGCGAGCGTGGCTACGGATACGCAGTATTTT.

Regarding this clone: This specimen includes other DNA sequences encoding the same CDR3. The chain links TRBV7-3 to TRBJ2-2; possibly TRBD1 for D (7 bases). Trimming removed 4 bases from V and 5 bases from J, with 14 bases in between. The V gene's germline CDR1 is SGHTA and CDR2 FQGTGA. CDR3 length: 15 residues. As DNA, the CDR3 is TGTGCCAGCAGCTCCAGACAGGGAGGTACCGGGGAGCTGTTTTTT. Amino acid sequence: CASSSRQGGTGELFF.

The rearrangement links TRBV28 to TRBJ1-1, with D perhaps TRBD1 (6 bases). The germline V gene has CDR1 MDHEN and CDR2 SYDVKM. The V end was cut by 8 bases, the J end by 3 bases, with 19 bases between. The CDR3 spans 15 residues. The CDR3: CASRGGGRSHTEAFF. The DNA for the CDR3 is TGTGCCAGCCGAGGGGGGGGTCGATCTCACACTGAAGCTTTCTTT.

This clone came up a few times. The chain recombines TRBV5-1 with TRBJ1-3; D not resolved. Germline CDR1 and CDR2: SGHRS and YFSETQ. V shed 1 base and J shed 0 bases, with 5 bases lying between them. CDR3 length: 14 amino acids. CDR3 DNA sequence: TGCGCCAGCAGCTTGACAAGCTCTGGAAACACCATATATTTT. Translated: CASSLTSSGNTIYF.

The genes are TRBV6-5 and TRBJ1-1, with 7 bases lining up with TRBD1. J lost 0 bases, V lost 4 bases, and 8 bases had no gene match. Germline lookup yields CDR1 MNHEY and CDR2 SVGAGI. The CDR3 is 16 amino acids. The CDR3 DNA reads TGTGCCAGCAGTTCCTCGGGGACAGTGTTGAACACTGAAGCTTTCTTT. Amino acid sequence: CASSSSGTVLNTEAFF.

In DNA, the CDR3 is TGTGCCAGCAGCAGGGCAGGGATGGACACCGGGGAGCTGTTTTTT. Protein: CASSRAGMDTGELFF. The V call is TRBV5-4, the J call TRBJ2-2, with a possible D match to TRBD1 (5 bases). The CDR3 length is 15 residues. V shed 4 bases and J shed 3 bases, with 13 bases lying between them. The germline gives CDR1 SGHNT, CDR2 YYREEE (reference sequence).

The gene calls are TRBV6-5 and TRBJ1-6; D call uncertain. In germline, CDR1 is MNHEY, CDR2 SVGAGI. The CDR3 totals 16 residues. Trimming left V 3 bases short and J 6 bases short, with 15 bases between. CDR3 amino acids: CASSYGSGGANSPLHF. The DNA for the CDR3 is TGTGCCAGCAGTTATGGGTCAGGAGGTGCTAATTCACCCCTCCACTTT.

The chain uses TRBV29-1 and TRBJ1-4; tentatively, D is TRBD1 (5 bases). CDR1 SQVTM and CDR2 ANQGSEA come from the germline V gene. The CDR3 consists of 13 residues. Between the trimmed V and J ends, which lost 6 bases and 8 bases, there was a span of 16 bases. CDR3 residues: CSVAVRAGEKLFF. The DNA for the CDR3 is TGCAGCGTCGCTGTCAGGGCCGGAGAAAAACTGTTTTTT.